This TCR beta chain appears in the sequencing data of a study of control samples from healthy donors and cancer patients. The CDR3 has 12 amino acids. V was clipped by 6 bases and J by 3 bases, with 9 bases between them. CDR1 and CDR2 (germline): KGHSH, LQKENI. Only in-frame clones appear in the TCRdb table, and some are missing; sequencing was by immunoSEQ multiplex PCR. The sample holds 60,000 to 75,000 clones; around nine tenths are singletons and the top ten take around 5.1%. The chain carries TRBV18 and TRBJ2-7, with unresolved D. The sample consisted of PBMCs. The source of this sequence is a man in his 60s with colorectal cancer. CDR3 sequence: CASSPTNYEQYF. The CDR3 DNA is TGTGCCAGCTCGCCGACAAACTACGAGCAGTACTTC.